A single sample is the source of the 30 T cell receptor beta chains below, sequenced in a study of cytomegalovirus exposure and HLA in healthy donors. The PCR had 60 Vbeta and 13 Jbeta primers. Method: immunoSEQ multiplex PCR; TCRdb's copy keeps in-frame clones and lacks some. The sample records nearly 110,000 clones, over 65% being singletons. The source material was PBMCs. The receptors originated from a woman aged 35 to 49 in good health and CMV-seropositive.

V is TRBV7-2 and J is TRBJ2-1; D is unresolved. V lost 1 base to trimming and J lost 0 bases, with 10 bases between them. The CDR3 has 16 amino acids. The germline gives CDR1 SGHTA, CDR2 FQGNSA. In DNA, the CDR3 is TGTGCCAGCAGCTTAGACGCATACAGCTCCTACAATGAGCAGTTCTTC. It yields the protein CASSLDAYSSYNEQFF.

The chain combines TRBV6-6 with TRBJ2-7, with 8 bases lining up with TRBD2. Per germline, CDR1 MNHNY and CDR2 SVGAGI (reference sequence). The ends lost 7 bases at V and 5 bases at J; junction bases unmatched: 10. CDR3 length: 14 residues. CDR3 protein: CASNRGGHINEQYF. CDR3 nucleotides: TGTGCCAGCAACCGGGGGGGGCATATCAACGAGCAGTACTTC.

This rearrangement joins TRBV5-1 to TRBJ2-2; possibly TRBD1 for D (5 bases). Germline CDR1 SGHRS, CDR2 YFSETQ. The V and J ends lost 0 bases and 5 bases respectively, with 20 bases between them. The CDR3 has 18 amino acids. The CDR3 protein is CASSLGLAVGQGTGELFF. The DNA for the CDR3 is TGCGCCAGCAGCTTGGGTCTGGCAGTGGGTCAGGGAACCGGGGAGCTGTTTTTT.

Worth noting for this clone: A junction end diverges from the germline sequence, so it may reflect a read error. The rearrangement joins TRBV2 to TRBJ2-3; 7 bases fit TRBD2. Per the germline V gene, CDR1 is SNHLY and CDR2 is FYNNEI. The CDR3 covers 14 residues. CDR3 sequence (DNA): TGTGCCAGCACCCTTCAGACTAGCACTGATACGCAGTATTTT. This codes for CASTLQTSTDTQYF.

The chain combines TRBV9 with TRBJ2-1, with 7 bases aligning to TRBD2. The V and J ends lost 2 bases and 1 base, in that order; junction bases with no gene match: 6. Looked up from germline, CDR1 is SGDLS and CDR2 is YYNGEE. There are 16 residues in the CDR3. The CDR3 coding sequence is TGTGCCAGCAGCGTTATGGGGCGGGGGTCCTACAATGAGCAGTTCTTC. Translating it yields CASSVMGRGSYNEQFF.

For the CDR3, the DNA is TGTGCCAGTAGTATTTTGGGGGAAGGAGGGGAGACCCAGTACTTC. It translates to CASSILGEGGETQYF. The chain employs TRBV19 and TRBJ2-5; tentative D call: TRBD2 (6 bases). Germline V gene data show CDR1 as LNHDA and CDR2 as SQIVND (reference sequence). The length of the CDR3 is 15 residues. Trimming took off 3 bases at V and 5 bases at J, with 16 bases between the two ends.

The chain joins TRBV7-9 to TRBJ1-2; TRBD1 is a possible D gene (5 bases). The CDR3 covers 15 residues. The germline gives CDR1 SEHNR, CDR2 FQNEAQ (reference sequence). V was shortened by 5 bases and J by 5 bases, with 18 bases between the two germline ends. CDR3 coding DNA: TGTGCCAGCAGCGGGACCGGGGGGGTAAGGTATGGCTACACCTTC. Protein product: CASSGTGGVRYGYTF.

The table lists this clone with many counts. This chain uses TRBV6-5 with TRBJ1-1; D gene ambiguous. Germline V gene data show CDR1 as MNHEY and CDR2 as SVGAGI. The CDR3 totals 15 residues. V was pared by 0 bases and J by 0 bases, with 8 bases between. CDR3 sequence: CASSYSGGMNTEAFF. Written as DNA, the CDR3 is TGTGCCAGCAGTTACTCAGGAGGAATGAACACTGAAGCTTTCTTT.

This clone was found a few times. The CDR3: CAISERPTAQDSYEQYF. The CDR3 nucleotides are TGTGCCATCAGCGAACGCCCGACAGCCCAGGACTCCTACGAGCAGTACTTC. This sequence joins TRBV10-3 and TRBJ2-7; a weak D match, TRBD1 (5 bases). The CDR3 loop spans 17 amino acids. Germline V lookup: CDR1 ENHRY, CDR2 SYGVKD. Trimming removed 6 bases from V and 0 bases from J, with 21 bases in between.

V and J are TRBV5-1 and TRBJ1-2; TRBD1 agrees at 7 bases. CDR1 is SGHRS, CDR2 YFSETQ, per germline. V lost 4 bases and J lost 6; bases outside the gene matches: 9. CDR3 length equals 14 residues. DNA for the CDR3: TGCGCCAGCAGCCCCGGGACAGTAGCCGATGGCTACACCTTC. It is translated as CASSPGTVADGYTF. Full variable domain (rest looked up from reference TRBV5-1 and TRBJ1-2): KAGVTQTPRYLIKTRGQQVTLSCSPISGHRSVSWYQQTPGQGLQFLFEYFSETQRNKGNFPGRFSGRQFSNSRSEMNVSTLELGDSALYLCASSPGTVADGYTFGSGTRLTVV.

This clone was counted only a few times. This chain connects TRBV4-3 to TRBJ2-2; D might be TRBD1 (5 bases). The CDR3 is 18 residues long. The germline V gene encodes CDR1 LGHNA and CDR2 YSLEER. Trimming left V 0 bases short and J 5 bases short, with 19 bases between. This CDR3 is CASSQDTRVGDRTGELFF. The CDR3 region has the DNA TGCGCCAGCAGCCAAGATACCAGAGTAGGGGATCGGACCGGGGAGCTGTTTTTT.

This chain connects TRBV5-1 to TRBJ2-7; D not certain. Germline values: CDR1 SGHRS, CDR2 YFSETQ. The CDR3 runs to 15 residues. The ends were cut back, 3 bases at V and 4 bases at J, with 17 bases in the middle. The CDR3 reads CASSYDTAIPYEQYF. CDR3 coding DNA: TGCGCCAGCAGCTATGACACCGCTATACCTTACGAGCAGTACTTC.

This clone showed up just a few times. This chain links TRBV27 with TRBJ2-3, with 10 bases lining up with TRBD2. In germline, CDR1 is MNHEY, CDR2 SMNVEV (reference sequence). Trimming removed 4 bases from V and 4 bases from J; junction bases left unmatched: 20. This CDR3 comprises 20 residues. CDR3 DNA: TGTGCCAGCAGTTACCTCCCGATGAGCGGGGGGGCCTCGGGGGCAGATACGCAGTATTTT. Encoded protein: CASSYLPMSGGASGADTQYF.

This clone has just one count. The chain carries TRBV6-1 and TRBJ2-3; 8 bases are a match to TRBD1. Germline assignment: CDR1 MNHNS and CDR2 SASEGT. The CDR3 length is 13 residues. J was trimmed by 4 bases and V by 6 bases; bases with no gene match: 3. The CDR3 is CASRQQGADTQYF. The CDR3 DNA follows: TGTGCCAGCAGGCAACAGGGGGCAGATACGCAGTATTTT.

The chain uses TRBV6-5 and TRBJ1-1; 7 bases map to TRBD1. With 2 bases clipped from V and 1 base from J, the junction kept 1 base outside the gene matches. CDR1 and CDR2 (germline): MNHEY, SVGAGI. The CDR3 sequence is 14 residues long. The CDR3 here is CASSYRGPNTEAFF. The CDR3 nucleotides read TGTGCCAGCAGTTACAGGGGGCCGAACACTGAAGCTTTCTTT.

This chain links TRBV7-2 with TRBJ2-2; 7 nucleotides line up with TRBD1. The CDR3 has 14 amino acids. Germline V gene lookup returns CDR1 SGHTA and CDR2 FQGNSA. With V trimmed by 1 base and J by 7 bases, 3 bases remained unmatched. CDR3 region: CASSLGQGDGELFF. The DNA of the CDR3 is TGTGCCAGCAGCTTAGGGCAGGGGGACGGGGAGCTGTTTTTT. The variable domain in full, completed from reference TRBV7-2 and TRBJ2-2, reads GAGVSQSPSNKVTEKGKDVELRCDPISGHTALYWYRQSLGQGLEFLIYFQGNSAPDKSGLPSDRFSAERTGGSVSTLTIQRTQQEDSAVYLCASSLGQGDGELFFGEGSRLTVL.

This chain joins TRBV7-9 and TRBJ2-1; 10 bases agree with TRBD2. V was clipped by 5 bases and J by 1 base; unmatched bases: 11. Germline V gene lookup returns CDR1 SEHNR and CDR2 FQNEAQ (reference sequence). The CDR3 is 18 amino acids. The CDR3 nucleotides are TGTGCCAGCAGCACCCGATCCGCTAGCGGGGGTTCCTACAATGAGCAGTTCTTC. Its translation is CASSTRSASGGSYNEQFF.

The chain uses TRBV2 and TRBJ2-4, with a tentative D call TRBD2 (5 bases). The V gene lost 8 bases and the J gene lost 8 bases, with 22 bases spanning the gap. The CDR3 is 15 residues long. Germline CDR1 and CDR2: SNHLY and FYNNEI. The chain's CDR3 is CASQVGPRGGDIQYF. The CDR3 nucleotides read TGTGCCAGCCAGGTCGGACCTCGTGGAGGAGACATTCAGTACTTC.

The chain is built from TRBV30 and TRBJ1-5; D is undetermined. Germline V CDR1 and CDR2: GTSNPN, SVGIG (reference sequence). The CDR3 has 14 amino acids. Trimming took off 0 bases at V and 1 base at J, with 7 bases between the two ends. CDR3 in DNA: TGTGCCTGGAGTGTACGGGTGAGCAATCAGCCCCAGCATTTT. This gives the protein CAWSVRVSNQPQHF.

The genes are TRBV9 and TRBJ1-2, with 7 bases identical to TRBD1. The CDR3 is 17 amino acids. Unmatched junction bases numbered 12, after V lost 0 bases and J lost 4 bases. Germline CDR1 reads SGDLS; CDR2 reads YYNGEE. The CDR3 sequence is CASSVGGIRQGSYGYTF. The CDR3 DNA reads TGTGCCAGCAGCGTAGGGGGGATACGACAGGGTAGCTATGGCTACACCTTC.

The chain couples TRBV27 to TRBJ2-5, with 8 bases that match TRBD2. The CDR3 has 15 amino acids. The J segment lost 5 bases and the V segment lost 0 bases, leaving 5 bases of the junction unmatched. The germline V gene has CDR1 MNHEY and CDR2 SMNVEV (reference sequence). DNA of the CDR3: TGTGCCAGCAGTTTATCTGCGGGGGGTGGTGAGACCCAGTACTTC. Amino acid sequence: CASSLSAGGGETQYF.

The chain couples TRBV4-1 to TRBJ1-1; 8 bases line up with TRBD1. V gave up 1 base and J gave up 5 bases; unmatched junction bases: 12. The CDR3 has 17 residues. The germline V gene encodes CDR1 MGHRA and CDR2 YSYEKL. The CDR3 reads CASSQVARGPGGTEAFF. The CDR3 DNA sequence: TGCGCCAGCAGCCAAGTCGCCAGGGGGCCGGGGGGTACTGAAGCTTTCTTT.

This chain joins TRBV7-9 and TRBJ2-7; D is uncertain. Between the trimmed V and J ends, which lost 0 bases and 2 bases, there was a span of 11 bases. CDR1 is SEHNR and CDR2 is FQNEAQ in the germline V gene (reference sequence). This CDR3 is 15 amino acids long. In DNA form, the CDR3 reads TGTGCCAGCAGCTTAGCGCGAGGCTTCCCCTACGAGCAGTACTTC. Residues: CASSLARGFPYEQYF. The complete variable domain, with remaining parts taken from reference TRBV7-9 and TRBJ2-7, reads DTGVSQNPRHKITKRGQNVTFRCDPISEHNRLYWYRQTLGQGPEFLTYFQNEAQLEKSRLLSDRFSAERPKGSFSTLEIQRTEQGDSAMYLCASSLARGFPYEQYFGPGTRLTVT.

V is TRBV20-1 and J is TRBJ2-5; the D gene is possibly TRBD2 (6 bases). With 6 bases removed from V and 5 bases from J, the gap between germline ends came to 10 bases. Germline assignment: CDR1 DFQATT and CDR2 SNEGSKA (reference sequence). This CDR3 region has 11 residues. CDR3 amino acids: CSAPSGETQYF. Here the CDR3 DNA reads TGCAGTGCCCCGAGCGGGGAGACCCAGTACTTC.

The V and J genes are TRBV29-1 and TRBJ2-5; 8 nucleotides agree with TRBD2. The germline V gene has CDR1 SQVTM and CDR2 ANQGSEA. The CDR3 has 14 amino acids. With 6 bases clipped from V and 1 base from J, the junction kept 7 bases outside the gene matches. CDR3 nucleotide sequence: TGCAGCGTCCGCGGGGGGCCCCTCCAAGAGACCCAGTACTTC. The encoded protein is CSVRGGPLQETQYF.

The genes are TRBV9 and TRBJ1-3; D unclear. This CDR3 is 14 amino acids long. V was pared by 6 bases and J by 7 bases, with 17 bases between. CDR1 and CDR2 from the germline V gene are SGDLS and YYNGEE. CDR3: CASNKAGQPNTIYF. The CDR3 coding sequence is TGTGCCAGCAATAAGGCAGGTCAACCGAACACCATATATTTT. The full variable domain, completed using reference TRBV9 and TRBJ1-3, is DSGVTQTPKHLITATGQRVTLRCSPRSGDLSVYWYQQSLDQGLQFLIQYYNGEERAKGNILERFSAQQFPDLHSELNLSSLELGDSALYFCASNKAGQPNTIYFGEGSWLTVV.

V and J are TRBV15 and TRBJ1-4; TRBD1 aligns across 8 bases. The germline gives CDR1 LNHNV, CDR2 YYDKDF (reference sequence). The CDR3 sequence is 17 residues long. Losses at the gene ends were 1 base for V and 4 bases for J; bases not matched to a gene: 8. CDR3 in DNA: TGTGCCACCAGCAGAGTTCCAGGGGGCGCTTTTAATGAAAAACTGTTTTTT. The encoded protein is CATSRVPGGAFNEKLFF. Together with reference TRBV15 and TRBJ1-4, the CDR3 gives the full variable domain: DAMVIQNPRYQVTQFGKPVTLSCSQTLNHNVMYWYQQKSSQAPKLLFHYYDKDFNNEADTPDNFQSRRPNTSFCFLDIRSPGLGDTAMYLCATSRVPGGAFNEKLFFGSGTQLSVL.

The chain has TRBV28 and TRBJ1-1; 7 positions match TRBD1. The V gene's germline CDR1 is MDHEN and CDR2 SYDVKM. The V and J ends lost 3 bases and 9 bases, in that order; junction bases with no gene match: 7. The CDR3 consists of 13 residues. The CDR3 DNA reads TGTGCCAGCAGTTTGGCCCGACAGGGACAAGCTTTCTTT. Its protein product is CASSLARQGQAFF.

CDR3 sequence (DNA): TGTGCCAGCAGTGCCCCGGAGTTAGCCAAAAACATTCAGTACTTC. Translation: CASSAPELAKNIQYF. This sequence joins TRBV6-6 and TRBJ2-4; D not resolved. The CDR3 contains 15 residues. Per the germline V gene, CDR1 is MNHNY and CDR2 is SVGAGI (reference sequence). The V end lost 5 bases, the J end lost 0 bases, and 11 bases lay between the germline ends.

The chain recombines TRBV10-3 with TRBJ1-6, with 7 bases aligning to TRBD1. The CDR3 has 16 amino acids. Germline V gene lookup returns CDR1 ENHRY and CDR2 SYGVKD. With 4 bases clipped from V and 7 bases from J, the junction kept 10 bases outside the gene matches. The CDR3 region is CAISATTGAHNSPLHF. CDR3 sequence (DNA): TGTGCCATCAGTGCCACTACAGGGGCCCACAATTCACCCCTCCACTTT.